Presented here are 2 T cell receptor beta chains from one specimen sequenced in a study of blood T cell repertoires in COVID-19. Profiled with immunoSEQ multiplex PCR; TCRdb holds only in-frame clones, not every one. This sample has 45,000 to 65,000 clones, with about 83% found just once. Sequenced material: peripheral blood. The receptors shown here come from a man aged 35-49 years with acute or convalescent COVID-19.

This chain connects TRBV11-2 to TRBJ2-3; D gene unclear. Germline CDR1 SGHAT, CDR2 FQNNGV. The V gene lost 5 bases and the J gene lost 5 bases, with 11 bases spanning the gap. The CDR3 is 13 residues long. The CDR3 loop reads CASSAQKGDTQYF. CDR3 bases: TGTGCCAGCAGCGCACAGAAAGGAGATACGCAGTATTTT.

V gene TRBV6-4 combines with J gene TRBJ1-1; a weak D match, TRBD1 (5 bases). The CDR3 is 13 residues long. The ends were cut back, 5 bases at V and 3 bases at J, with 10 bases in the middle. Germline CDR1 MRHNA, CDR2 SNTAGT. The CDR3 reads CASSSTDYTEAFF. The CDR3 nucleotides are TGTGCCAGCAGTTCGACAGACTACACTGAAGCTTTCTTT.